The rows below give T cell receptor beta chains drawn from one sample of a study of T cell clones after liver transplantation. Libraries were prepared by immunoSEQ multiplex PCR; TCRdb keeps only in-frame clonotypes and omits some of them. The sample lists roughly 74,000 clones, about 80% occurring once. This specimen was CD4+ T cells from blood, taken before liver transplant. All receptors come from a human donor who received a liver transplant. Both conserved end residues are part of each CDR3. D genes are given only for firm matches.

cdr3_aa d_call j_call v_call cdr3_length
CAWSVRQFNEQFF - TRBJ2-1 TRBV30 13
CAWSVLGPSNQPQHF - TRBJ1-5 TRBV30 15
CASSEGSRETEAFF - TRBJ1-1 TRBV2 14
CASSHRRDTQYF - TRBJ2-3 TRBV5-6 12
CASTPQGAGETQYF TRBD1 TRBJ2-5 TRBV2 14
CASSRVGWIQYF - TRBJ2-4 TRBV28 12
CASSGGVHNYGYTF - TRBJ1-2 TRBV6-1 14
CASSEVRGGEKLFF - TRBJ1-4 TRBV2 14
CASSLASNEQYF - TRBJ2-7 TRBV5-1 12
CASSPWDRANDEQFF TRBD1 TRBJ2-1 TRBV23-1 15
CASSSKRQFSYEQYF - TRBJ2-7 TRBV21-1 15
CASSRYRGEQYF TRBD1 TRBJ2-7 TRBV27 12
CASSRQGENTEAFF TRBD1 TRBJ1-1 TRBV2 14
CACTRGWTGGNEQFF TRBD1 TRBJ2-1 TRBV28 15
CASSQDLGQINTEAFF TRBD1 TRBJ1-1 TRBV14 16
CASSLVVGQGNQPQHF TRBD1 TRBJ1-5 TRBV7-2 16
CASSVRGGTGRGTQYF TRBD1 TRBJ2-5 TRBV27 16
CASRQDRVNTEAFF TRBD1 TRBJ1-1 TRBV28 14
CASSPRPGTRPGELFF TRBD2 TRBJ2-2 TRBV7-2 16
CASSEEGLLEAFF - TRBJ1-1 TRBV2 13
CSVKAGTSSGNTIYF - TRBJ1-3 TRBV29-1 15
CASSTFGTGTTNEKLFF TRBD1 TRBJ1-4 TRBV28 17
CSAGTGILRAGSYEQYF TRBD1 TRBJ2-7 TRBV29-1 17
CASSLAEGWDTEAFF - TRBJ1-1 TRBV5-8 15
CASSSTGGVTEAFF TRBD1 TRBJ1-1 TRBV28 14
CASQNRRGSYEQYF - TRBJ2-7 TRBV19 14
CASRTGTSNTGELFF - TRBJ2-2 TRBV27 15
CASSLGPTNEQFF - TRBJ2-1 TRBV13 13
CAWSLAVGGDTQYF TRBD2 TRBJ2-3 TRBV30 14
CASSLGTVYEQYF - TRBJ2-7 TRBV5-1 13
CASGDSLGIWEQYF - TRBJ2-7 TRBV6-5 14
CASSGPRHTNYEQYF - TRBJ2-7 TRBV6-1 15
CASSPIVGVGQETQYF - TRBJ2-5 TRBV7-3 16
CSGKYTDTQYF - TRBJ2-3 TRBV20-1 11
CASRSSGPSTTDTQYF - TRBJ2-3 TRBV28 16
CASSSQAGGSFSLGTEAFF - TRBJ1-1 TRBV5-1 19
CASSRGLSYEQYF - TRBJ2-7 TRBV6-1 13
CASSPGGPGQSFYGYTF TRBD1 TRBJ1-2 TRBV18 17
CASSFLNEQFF - TRBJ2-1 TRBV28 11
CASSPVLRGNTEAFF - TRBJ1-1 TRBV7-2 15
CASSVLAGDNEQFF TRBD2 TRBJ2-1 TRBV9 14
CSVSGTEDQPQHF TRBD1 TRBJ1-5 TRBV29-1 13
CASSSPPGRHEQYF - TRBJ2-7 TRBV11-3 14
CASSQDRGWSTQYF - TRBJ2-3 TRBV14 14
CSVVGTSVIRLNTEAFF - TRBJ1-1 TRBV29-1 17
CASSRMETTTGNTIYF - TRBJ1-3 TRBV28 16
CASSLSGSRTEAFF - TRBJ1-1 TRBV11-1 14
CASSQDAGNEQFF - TRBJ2-1 TRBV4-3 13
CASSFGLPGQGTYEQYF TRBD1 TRBJ2-7 TRBV7-8 17
CASSFGRNTEAFF - TRBJ1-1 TRBV11-2 13
CASSSGPNQPQHF - TRBJ1-5 TRBV7-2 13
CASSPQETQYF - TRBJ2-5 TRBV7-2 11